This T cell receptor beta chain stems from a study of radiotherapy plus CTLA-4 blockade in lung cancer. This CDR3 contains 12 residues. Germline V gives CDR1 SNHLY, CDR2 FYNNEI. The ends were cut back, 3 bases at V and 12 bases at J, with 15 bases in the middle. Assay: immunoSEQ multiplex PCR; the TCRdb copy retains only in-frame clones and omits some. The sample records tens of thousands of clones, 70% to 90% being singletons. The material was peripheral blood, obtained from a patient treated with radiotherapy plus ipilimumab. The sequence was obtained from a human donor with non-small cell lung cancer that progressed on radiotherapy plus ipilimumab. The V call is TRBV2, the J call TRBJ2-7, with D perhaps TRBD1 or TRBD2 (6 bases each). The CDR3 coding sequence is TGTGCCAGCAGTGACACTAGCCCCAGGGGGTACTTC. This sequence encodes CASSDTSPRGYF. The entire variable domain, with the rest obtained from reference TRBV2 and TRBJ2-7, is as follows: EPEVTQTPSHQVTQMGQEVILRCVPISNHLYFYWYRQILGQKVEFLVSFYNNEISEKSEIFDDQFSVERPDGSNFTLKIRSTKLEDSAMYFCASSDTSPRGYFGPGTRLTVT.